This TCR beta chain originates from a study of Ad26.COV2.S vaccination and SARS-CoV-2 variants. Study results and caveats: Analytic work on TCR breadth and depth might have understated the full extent of total T cell responses. The authors reported substantial breadth in spike-specific CD8+ and CD4+ T cell responses after vaccination. Researchers reported similar non-spike TCR breadth in vaccine and placebo recipients. The placebo group had lower spike-specific TCR breadth than the vaccine recipients did.

Comments on this clone: Its matching antigen is unknown.

Method: immunoSEQ multiplex PCR; TCRdb's copy keeps in-frame clones and lacks some. The table includes about 97,000 clones, less than 85% detected once. The germline V gene encodes CDR1 SGHTA and CDR2 FQGTGA. The CDR3 is 16 amino acids. V gave up 4 bases and J gave up 4 bases; unmatched junction bases: 9. The chain employs TRBV7-3 and TRBJ2-3, with 9 bases that match TRBD1. Sample: peripheral blood, taken after recovery from COVID-19. This sequence was found in a human donor who had recovered from COVID-19. The CDR3 here is CASSSWTGEEADTQYF. CDR3 DNA sequence: TGTGCCAGCAGCTCCTGGACAGGGGAAGAGGCAGATACGCAGTATTTT.